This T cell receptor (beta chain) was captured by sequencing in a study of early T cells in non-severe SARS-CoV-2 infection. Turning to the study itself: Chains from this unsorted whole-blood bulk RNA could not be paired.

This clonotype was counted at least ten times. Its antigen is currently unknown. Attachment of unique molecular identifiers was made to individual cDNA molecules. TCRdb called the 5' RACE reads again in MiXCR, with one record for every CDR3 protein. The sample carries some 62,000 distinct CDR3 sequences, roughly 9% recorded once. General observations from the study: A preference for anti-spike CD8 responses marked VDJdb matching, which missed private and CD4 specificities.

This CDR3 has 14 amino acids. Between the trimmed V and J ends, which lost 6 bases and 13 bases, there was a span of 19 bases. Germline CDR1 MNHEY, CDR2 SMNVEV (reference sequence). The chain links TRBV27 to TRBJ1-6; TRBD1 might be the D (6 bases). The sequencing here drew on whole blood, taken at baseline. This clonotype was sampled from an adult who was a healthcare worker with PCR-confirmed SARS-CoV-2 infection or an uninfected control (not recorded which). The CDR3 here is CASSLRDTLGPLHF. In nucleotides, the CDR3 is TGTGCCAGCAGCCTACGGGACACCTTGGGGCCCCTCCACTTT.